This T cell receptor (beta chain) derives from a study of human T cells and chemical hapten exposure. Trimming stripped 3 bases from V and 0 bases from J, with 11 bases between. The CDR3 sequence is 16 residues long. CDR1 is LGHNA, CDR2 YNFKEQ, per germline. Time point indicated: pre-sensitization, week 0. Noted treatment: therapeutic diphenylcyclopropenone sensitization with weekly scalp DPC. One entry per CDR3 protein, called by TCRdb with MiXCR from the RACE reads. The profile shows about 98,000 distinct CDR3 sequences, 10% to 11% of them singletons. The clonotype was recovered from a woman in her fifties or sixties with alopecia areata. Some clones in this sample may be carry-over from other donors' samples. The sequences come from whole blood, collected in connection with sensitization to the hapten diphenylcyclopropenone (DPC). J is TRBJ1-4 and V is TRBV4-2; D might be TRBD1 (6 bases). The CDR3 DNA reads TGTGCCAGCAGCCAGCGGGACATTGCAACTAATGAAAAACTGTTTTTT. It yields the protein CASSQRDIATNEKLFF.